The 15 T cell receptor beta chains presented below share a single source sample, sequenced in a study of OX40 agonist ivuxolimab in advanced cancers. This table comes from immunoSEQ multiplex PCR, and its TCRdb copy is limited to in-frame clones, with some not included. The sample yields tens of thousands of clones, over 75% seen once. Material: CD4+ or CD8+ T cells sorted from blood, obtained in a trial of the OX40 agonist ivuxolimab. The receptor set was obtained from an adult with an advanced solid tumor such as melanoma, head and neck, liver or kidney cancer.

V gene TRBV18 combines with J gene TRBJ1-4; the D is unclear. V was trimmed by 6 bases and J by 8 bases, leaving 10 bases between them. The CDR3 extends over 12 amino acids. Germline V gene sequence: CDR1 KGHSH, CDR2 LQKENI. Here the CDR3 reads CASSPKEEKLFF. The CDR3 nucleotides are TGTGCCAGCTCCCCCAAGGAGGAAAAACTGTTTTTT. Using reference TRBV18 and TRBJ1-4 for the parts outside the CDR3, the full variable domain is NAGVMQNPRHLVRRRGQEARLRCSPMKGHSHVYWYRQLPEEGLKFMVYLQKENIIDESGMPKERFSAEFPKEGPSILRIQQVVRGDSAAYFCASSPKEEKLFFGSGTQLSVL.

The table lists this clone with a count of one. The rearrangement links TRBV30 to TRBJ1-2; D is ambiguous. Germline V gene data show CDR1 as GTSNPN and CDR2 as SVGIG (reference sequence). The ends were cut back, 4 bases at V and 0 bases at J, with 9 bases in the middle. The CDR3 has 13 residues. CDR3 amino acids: CAWTRGANYGYTF. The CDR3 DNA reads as TGTGCCTGGACACGTGGGGCTAACTATGGCTACACCTTC.

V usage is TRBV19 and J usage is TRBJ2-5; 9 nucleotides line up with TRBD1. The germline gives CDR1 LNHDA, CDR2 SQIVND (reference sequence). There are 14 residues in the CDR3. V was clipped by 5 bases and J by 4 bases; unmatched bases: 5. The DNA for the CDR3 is TGTGCCAGTAGTCCAACGACAGGGGGAGAGACCCAGTACTTC. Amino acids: CASSPTTGGETQYF.

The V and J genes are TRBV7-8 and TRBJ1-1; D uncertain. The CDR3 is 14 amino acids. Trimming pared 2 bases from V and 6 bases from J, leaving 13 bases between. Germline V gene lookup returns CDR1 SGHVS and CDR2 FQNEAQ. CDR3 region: CASSLNPAAAEAFF. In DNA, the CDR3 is TGTGCCAGCAGCTTAAATCCCGCGGCAGCTGAAGCTTTCTTT.

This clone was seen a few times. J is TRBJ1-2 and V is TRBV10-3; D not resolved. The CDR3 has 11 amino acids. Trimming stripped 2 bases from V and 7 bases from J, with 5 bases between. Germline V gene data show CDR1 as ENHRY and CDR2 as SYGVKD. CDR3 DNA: TGTGCCATCAGTGAGATGGCTGGCTACACCTTC. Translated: CAISEMAGYTF.

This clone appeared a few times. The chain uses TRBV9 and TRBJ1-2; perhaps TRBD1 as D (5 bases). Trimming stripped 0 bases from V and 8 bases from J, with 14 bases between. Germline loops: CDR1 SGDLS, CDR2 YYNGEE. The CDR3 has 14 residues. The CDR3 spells CASSVEPGRGGYTF. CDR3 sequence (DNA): TGTGCCAGCAGCGTAGAGCCGGGACGAGGCGGCTACACCTTC.

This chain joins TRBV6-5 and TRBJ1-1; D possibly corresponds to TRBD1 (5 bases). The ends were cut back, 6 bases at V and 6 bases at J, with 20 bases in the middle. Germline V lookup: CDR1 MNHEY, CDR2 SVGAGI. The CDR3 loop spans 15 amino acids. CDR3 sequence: CASSPSWGESAEAFF. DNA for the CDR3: TGTGCCAGCAGCCCCTCGTGGGGGGAGAGTGCTGAAGCTTTCTTT.

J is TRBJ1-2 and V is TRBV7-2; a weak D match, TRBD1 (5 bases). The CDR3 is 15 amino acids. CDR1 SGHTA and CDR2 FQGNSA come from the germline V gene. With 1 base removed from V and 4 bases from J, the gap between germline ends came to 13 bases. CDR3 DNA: TGTGCCAGCAGCTTAGGGCGGGGGACGAGCTATGGCTACACCTTC. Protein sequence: CASSLGRGTSYGYTF.

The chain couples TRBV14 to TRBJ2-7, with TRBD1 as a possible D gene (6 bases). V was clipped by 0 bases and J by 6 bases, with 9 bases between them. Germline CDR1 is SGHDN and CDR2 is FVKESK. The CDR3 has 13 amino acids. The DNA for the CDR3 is TGTGCCAGCAGCCAAGATTGGACAGCCGAGCAGTACGTC. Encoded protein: CASSQDWTAEQYV.

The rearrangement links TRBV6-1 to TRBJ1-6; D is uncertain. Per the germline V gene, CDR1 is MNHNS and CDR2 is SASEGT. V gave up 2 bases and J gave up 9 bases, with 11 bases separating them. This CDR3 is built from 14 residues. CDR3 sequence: CASSERVRGSPLHF. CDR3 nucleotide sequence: TGTGCCAGCAGTGAAAGGGTTCGGGGTTCACCCCTCCACTTT.

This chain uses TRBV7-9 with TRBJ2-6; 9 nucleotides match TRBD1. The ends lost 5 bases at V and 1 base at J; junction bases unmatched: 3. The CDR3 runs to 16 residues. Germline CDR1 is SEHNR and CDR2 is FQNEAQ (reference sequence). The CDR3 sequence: CASSPGTGSGANVLTF. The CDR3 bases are TGTGCCAGCAGCCCCGGGACAGGGTCTGGGGCCAACGTCCTGACTTTC.

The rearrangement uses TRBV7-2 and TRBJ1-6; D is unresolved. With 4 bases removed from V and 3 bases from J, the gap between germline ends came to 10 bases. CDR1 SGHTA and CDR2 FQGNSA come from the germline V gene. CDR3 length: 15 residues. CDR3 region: CASSWGGSYNSPLHF. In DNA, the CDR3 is TGTGCCAGCAGCTGGGGTGGGAGCTATAATTCACCCCTCCACTTT.

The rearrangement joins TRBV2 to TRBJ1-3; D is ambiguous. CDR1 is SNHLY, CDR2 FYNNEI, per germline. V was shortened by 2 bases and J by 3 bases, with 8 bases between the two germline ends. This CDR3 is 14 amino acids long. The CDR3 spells CASSERGHGNTIYF. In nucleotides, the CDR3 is TGTGCCAGCAGTGAACGAGGGCATGGAAACACCATATATTTT.

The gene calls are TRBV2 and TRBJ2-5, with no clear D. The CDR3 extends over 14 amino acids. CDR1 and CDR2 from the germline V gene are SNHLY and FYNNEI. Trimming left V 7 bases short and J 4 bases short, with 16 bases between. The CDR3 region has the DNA TGTGCCAGCACATTTTTGGCGTCGGCAGAGACCCAGTACTTC. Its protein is CASTFLASAETQYF.

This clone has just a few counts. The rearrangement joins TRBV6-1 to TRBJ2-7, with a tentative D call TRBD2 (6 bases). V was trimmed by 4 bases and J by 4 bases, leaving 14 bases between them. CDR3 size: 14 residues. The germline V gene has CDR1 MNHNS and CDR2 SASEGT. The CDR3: CASSATRGSYEQYV. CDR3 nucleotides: TGTGCCAGCAGTGCCACCCGGGGGTCTTACGAGCAGTACGTC.